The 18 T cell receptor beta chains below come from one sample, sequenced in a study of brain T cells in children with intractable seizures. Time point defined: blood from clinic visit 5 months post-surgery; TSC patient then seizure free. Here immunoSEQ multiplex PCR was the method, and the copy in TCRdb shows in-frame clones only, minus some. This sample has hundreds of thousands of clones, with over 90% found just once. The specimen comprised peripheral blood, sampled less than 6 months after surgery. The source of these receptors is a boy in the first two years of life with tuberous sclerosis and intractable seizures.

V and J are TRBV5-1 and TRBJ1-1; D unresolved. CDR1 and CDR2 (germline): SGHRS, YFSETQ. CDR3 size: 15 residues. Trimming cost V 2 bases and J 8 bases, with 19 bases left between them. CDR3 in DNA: TGCGCCAGCAGCTTCAAGTTAGGAGTATTGGGGGAAGCTTTCTTT. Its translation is CASSFKLGVLGEAFF.

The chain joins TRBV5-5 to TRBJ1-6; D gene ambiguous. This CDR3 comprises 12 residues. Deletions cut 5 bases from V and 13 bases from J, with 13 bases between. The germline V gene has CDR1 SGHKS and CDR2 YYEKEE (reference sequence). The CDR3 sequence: CASSTMGSPLHF. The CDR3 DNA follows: TGTGCCAGCAGTACGATGGGTTCCCCCCTCCACTTT.

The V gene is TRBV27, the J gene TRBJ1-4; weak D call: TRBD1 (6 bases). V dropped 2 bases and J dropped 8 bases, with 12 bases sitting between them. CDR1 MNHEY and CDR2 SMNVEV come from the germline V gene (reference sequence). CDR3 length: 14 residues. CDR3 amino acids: CASSLRGAREKLFF. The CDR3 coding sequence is TGTGCCAGCAGTTTACGGGGGGCGAGAGAAAAACTGTTTTTT.

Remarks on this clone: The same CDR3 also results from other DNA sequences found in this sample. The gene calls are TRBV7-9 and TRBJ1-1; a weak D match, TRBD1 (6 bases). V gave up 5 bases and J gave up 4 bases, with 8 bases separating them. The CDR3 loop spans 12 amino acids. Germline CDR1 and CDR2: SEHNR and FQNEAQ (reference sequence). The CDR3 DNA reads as TGTGCCAGCAGCAGGGGGGGCACTGAAGCTTTCTTT. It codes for CASSRGGTEAFF.

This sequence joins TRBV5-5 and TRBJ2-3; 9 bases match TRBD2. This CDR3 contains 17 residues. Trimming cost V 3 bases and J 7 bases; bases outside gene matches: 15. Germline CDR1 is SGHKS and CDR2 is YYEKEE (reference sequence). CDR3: CASSSDSSQRGAHTQYF. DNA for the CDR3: TGTGCCAGCAGCTCAGACTCGAGCCAGCGGGGGGCCCATACGCAGTATTTT.

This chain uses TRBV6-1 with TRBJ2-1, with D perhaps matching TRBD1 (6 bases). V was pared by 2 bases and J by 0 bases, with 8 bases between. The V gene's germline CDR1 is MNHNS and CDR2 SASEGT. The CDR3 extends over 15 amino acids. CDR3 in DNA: TGTGCCAGCAGTGAACAGACAGGCTCCTACAATGAGCAGTTCTTC. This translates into CASSEQTGSYNEQFF.

CDR3 residues: CASSLSPSYEQYF. CDR3 bases: TGTGCCAGCAGTTTATCCCCGTCCTACGAGCAGTACTTC. The chain couples TRBV28 to TRBJ2-7; D gene uncertain. With 1 base removed from V and 1 base from J, the gap between germline ends came to 5 bases. The CDR3 runs 13 residues. Per the germline V gene, CDR1 is MDHEN and CDR2 is SYDVKM.

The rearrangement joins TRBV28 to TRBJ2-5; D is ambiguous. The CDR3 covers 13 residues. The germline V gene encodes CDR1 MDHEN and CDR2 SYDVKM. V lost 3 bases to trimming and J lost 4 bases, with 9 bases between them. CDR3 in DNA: TGTGCCAGCAGTTTCAGTGGTTTAGAGACCCAGTACTTC. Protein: CASSFSGLETQYF.

The CDR3 DNA sequence: TGTGCCAGCAGTGAAAGAGCCGGGACAGGGGGCACTGAAGCTTTCTTT. Its translation: CASSERAGTGGTEAFF. The rearrangement links TRBV6-1 to TRBJ1-1, with 11 bases matching TRBD1. V gave up 2 bases and J gave up 4 bases; unmatched junction bases: 6. CDR1 and CDR2 (germline): MNHNS, SASEGT. The CDR3 has 16 residues.

CDR3 loop: CASSFDGPGPGELFF. In DNA, the CDR3 is TGTGCCAGCAGTTTTGACGGACCGGGCCCCGGGGAGCTGTTTTTT. The rearrangement joins TRBV7-9 to TRBJ2-2; D remains unclear. Germline V gives CDR1 SEHNR, CDR2 FQNEAQ (reference sequence). V shed 6 bases and J shed 6 bases, with 17 bases lying between them. There are 15 residues in the CDR3.

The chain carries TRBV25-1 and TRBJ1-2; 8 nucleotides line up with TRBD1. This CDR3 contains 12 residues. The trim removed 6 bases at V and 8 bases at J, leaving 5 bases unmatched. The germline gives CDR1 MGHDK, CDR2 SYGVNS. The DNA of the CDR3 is TGTGCCAGCAGCCCGACAGGGGCCGGCTACACCTTC. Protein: CASSPTGAGYTF.

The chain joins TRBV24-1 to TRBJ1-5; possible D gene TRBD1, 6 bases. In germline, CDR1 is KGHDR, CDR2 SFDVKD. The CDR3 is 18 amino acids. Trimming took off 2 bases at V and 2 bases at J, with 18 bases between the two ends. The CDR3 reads CATSDSNRGGRRNQPQHF. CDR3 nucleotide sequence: TGTGCCACCAGTGATTCGAACCGAGGGGGGCGTCGCAATCAGCCCCAGCATTTT.

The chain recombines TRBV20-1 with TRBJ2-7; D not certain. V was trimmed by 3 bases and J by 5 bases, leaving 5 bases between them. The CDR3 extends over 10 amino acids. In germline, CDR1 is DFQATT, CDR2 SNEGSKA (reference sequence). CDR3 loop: CSASQDEQYF. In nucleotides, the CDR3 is TGCAGTGCTAGTCAGGACGAGCAGTACTTC.

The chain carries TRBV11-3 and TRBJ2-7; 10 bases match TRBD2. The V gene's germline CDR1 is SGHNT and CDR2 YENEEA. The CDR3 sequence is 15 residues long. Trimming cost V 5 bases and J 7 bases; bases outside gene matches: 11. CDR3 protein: CASSPRTSGLDEQYF. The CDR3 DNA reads TGTGCCAGCAGCCCCCGGACTAGCGGACTTGATGAGCAGTACTTC.

The CDR3 reads CAWSVSISNQPQHF. The DNA for the CDR3 is TGTGCCTGGAGTGTAAGCATTAGCAATCAGCCCCAGCATTTT. The genes are TRBV30 and TRBJ1-5, with D uncertain. The CDR3 totals 14 residues. With 0 bases removed from V and 0 bases from J, the gap between germline ends came to 6 bases. Germline values: CDR1 GTSNPN, CDR2 SVGIG (reference sequence).

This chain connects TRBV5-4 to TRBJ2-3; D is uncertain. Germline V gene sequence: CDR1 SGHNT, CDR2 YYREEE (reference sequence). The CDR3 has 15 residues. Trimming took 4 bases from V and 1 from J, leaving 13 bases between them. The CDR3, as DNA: TGTGCCAGCAGCCCCTTTAAAGAGGGCACAGATACGCAGTATTTT. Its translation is CASSPFKEGTDTQYF.

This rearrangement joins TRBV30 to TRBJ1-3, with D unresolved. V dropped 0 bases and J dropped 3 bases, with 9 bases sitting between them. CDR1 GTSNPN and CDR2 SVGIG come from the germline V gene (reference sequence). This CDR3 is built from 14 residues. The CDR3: CAWSVRGFGNTIYF. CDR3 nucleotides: TGTGCCTGGAGTGTACGTGGGTTTGGAAACACCATATATTTT.

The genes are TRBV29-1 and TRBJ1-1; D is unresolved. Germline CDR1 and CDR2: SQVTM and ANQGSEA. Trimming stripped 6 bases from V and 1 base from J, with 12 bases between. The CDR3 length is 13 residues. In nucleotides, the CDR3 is TGCAGCGTCCTCAAAGACACGAACACTGAAGCTTTCTTT. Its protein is CSVLKDTNTEAFF.